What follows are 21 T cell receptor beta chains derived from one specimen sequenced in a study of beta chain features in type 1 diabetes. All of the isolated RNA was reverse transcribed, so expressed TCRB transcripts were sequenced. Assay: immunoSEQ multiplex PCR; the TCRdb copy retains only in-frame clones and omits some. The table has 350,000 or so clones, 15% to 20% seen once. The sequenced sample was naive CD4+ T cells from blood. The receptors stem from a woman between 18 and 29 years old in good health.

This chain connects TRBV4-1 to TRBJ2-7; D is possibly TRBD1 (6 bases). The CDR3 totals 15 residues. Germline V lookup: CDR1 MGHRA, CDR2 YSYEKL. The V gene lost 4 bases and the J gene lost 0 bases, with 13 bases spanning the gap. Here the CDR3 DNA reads TGCGCCAGCAGCCTCACTAGACAGGCCTCCTACGAGCAGTACTTC. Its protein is CASSLTRQASYEQYF.

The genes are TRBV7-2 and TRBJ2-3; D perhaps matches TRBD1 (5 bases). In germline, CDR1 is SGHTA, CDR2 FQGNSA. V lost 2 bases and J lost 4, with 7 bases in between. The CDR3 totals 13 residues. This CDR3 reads CASSLRGPDTQYF. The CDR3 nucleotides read TGTGCCAGCAGCTTAAGGGGCCCAGATACGCAGTATTTT.

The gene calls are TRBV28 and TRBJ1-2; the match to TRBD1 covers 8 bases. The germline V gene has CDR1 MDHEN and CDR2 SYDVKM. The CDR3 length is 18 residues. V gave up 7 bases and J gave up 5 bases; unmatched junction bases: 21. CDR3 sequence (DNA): TGTGCCAGCAATCCTCCCCGGACAACTACGGACAGGGCTTATGGCTACACCTTC. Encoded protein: CASNPPRTTTDRAYGYTF.

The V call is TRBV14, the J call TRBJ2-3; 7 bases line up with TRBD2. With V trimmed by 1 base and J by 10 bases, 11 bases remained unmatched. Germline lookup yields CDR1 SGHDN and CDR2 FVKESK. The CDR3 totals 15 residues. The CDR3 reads CASSQAASGLQAQYF. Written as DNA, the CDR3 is TGTGCCAGCAGCCAAGCGGCTAGCGGCTTACAGGCGCAGTATTTT.

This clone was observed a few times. The CDR3 region has the DNA TGTGCCAGCAGACTAGCGGGAGGCGATGAGCAGTTCTTC. Amino acids: CASRLAGGDEQFF. The chain couples TRBV25-1 to TRBJ2-1, with 12 bases matching TRBD2. Germline V gene data show CDR1 as MGHDK and CDR2 as SYGVNS. The V gene end was trimmed by 6 bases and the J gene end by 8 bases; junction bases not matched to a gene: 2. This CDR3 has 13 residues.

The CDR3 region is CASSNSQSRTNEKLFF. As DNA, the CDR3 is TGTGCCAGCAGCAACTCCCAATCTCGGACTAATGAAAAACTGTTTTTT. The chain has TRBV6-6 and TRBJ1-4; no reliable D call. The CDR3 has 16 residues. Between the trimmed V and J ends, which lost 6 bases and 2 bases, there was a span of 16 bases. The germline gives CDR1 MNHNY, CDR2 SVGAGI (reference sequence).

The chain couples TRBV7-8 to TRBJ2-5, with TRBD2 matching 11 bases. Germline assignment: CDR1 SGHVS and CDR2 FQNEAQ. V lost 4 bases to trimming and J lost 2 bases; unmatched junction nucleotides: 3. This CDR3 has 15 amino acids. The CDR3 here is CASSSSGRHQETQYF. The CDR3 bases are TGTGCCAGCAGCTCTAGCGGGAGGCATCAAGAGACCCAGTACTTC. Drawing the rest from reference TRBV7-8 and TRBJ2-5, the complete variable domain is GAGVSQSPRYKVAKRGQDVALRCDPISGHVSLFWYQQALGQGPEFLTYFQNEAQLDKSGLPSDRFFAERPEGSVSTLKIQRTQQEDSAVYLCASSSSGRHQETQYFGPGTRLLVL.

The CDR3 DNA is TGTGCCTGGAGTGTACGGTCCGGGCCCGGGAATACGCAGTATTTT. Residues: CAWSVRSGPGNTQYF. The V and J genes are TRBV30 and TRBJ2-3; the D gene is possibly TRBD2 (5 bases). Looked up from germline, CDR1 is GTSNPN and CDR2 is SVGIG (reference sequence). The CDR3 totals 15 residues. V dropped 0 bases and J dropped 7 bases, with 17 bases sitting between them.

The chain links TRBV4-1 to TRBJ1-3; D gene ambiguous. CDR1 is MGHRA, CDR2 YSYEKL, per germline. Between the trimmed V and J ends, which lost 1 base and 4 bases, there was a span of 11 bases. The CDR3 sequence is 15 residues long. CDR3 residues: CASSQVAGKGNTIYF. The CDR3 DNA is TGCGCCAGCAGCCAAGTAGCCGGGAAAGGAAACACCATATATTTT.

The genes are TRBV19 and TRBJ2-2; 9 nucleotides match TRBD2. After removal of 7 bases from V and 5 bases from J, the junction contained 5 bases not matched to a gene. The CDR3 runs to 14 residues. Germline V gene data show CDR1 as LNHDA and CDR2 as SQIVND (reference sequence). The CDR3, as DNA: TGTGCCAGTATGGCGGGGGGGCGAACCGGGGAGCTGTTTTTT. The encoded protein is CASMAGGRTGELFF.

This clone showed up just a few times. CDR3 residues: CASSAGGSGETQYF. The CDR3 nucleotides read TGTGCCAGCAGCGCCGGCGGTAGCGGAGAGACCCAGTACTTC. J is TRBJ2-5 and V is TRBV11-2; D perhaps matches TRBD2 (6 bases). Germline CDR1 SGHAT, CDR2 FQNNGV. The CDR3 length is 14 residues. V shed 5 bases and J shed 4 bases, with 14 bases lying between them.

The DNA for the CDR3 is TGTGCCGCCTCGCAGGTCACAGATACGCAGTATTTT. Its translation is CAASQVTDTQYF. The chain carries TRBV30 and TRBJ2-3; no firm D call. Trimming cost V 8 bases and J 2 bases, with 11 bases left between them. The CDR3 is 12 amino acids. Germline values: CDR1 GTSNPN, CDR2 SVGIG (reference sequence).

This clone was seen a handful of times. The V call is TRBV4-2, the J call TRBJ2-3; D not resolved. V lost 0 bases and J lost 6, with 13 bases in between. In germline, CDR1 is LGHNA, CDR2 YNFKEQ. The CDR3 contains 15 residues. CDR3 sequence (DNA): TGTGCCAGCAGCCAAGATTCAGAATTCTTGGATACGCAGTATTTT. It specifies CASSQDSEFLDTQYF.

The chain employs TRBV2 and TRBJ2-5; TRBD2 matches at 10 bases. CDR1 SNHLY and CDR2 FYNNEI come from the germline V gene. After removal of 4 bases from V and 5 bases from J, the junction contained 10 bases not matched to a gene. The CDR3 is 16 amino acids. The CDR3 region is CASSAVRAGGRETQYF. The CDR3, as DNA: TGTGCCAGCAGTGCGGTTAGAGCGGGGGGGCGGGAGACCCAGTACTTC.

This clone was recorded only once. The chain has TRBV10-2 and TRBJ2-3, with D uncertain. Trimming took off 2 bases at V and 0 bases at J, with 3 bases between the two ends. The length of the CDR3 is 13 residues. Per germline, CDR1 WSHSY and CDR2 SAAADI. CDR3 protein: CASSEPSTDTQYF. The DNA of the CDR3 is TGCGCCAGCAGTGAGCCTAGCACAGATACGCAGTATTTT.

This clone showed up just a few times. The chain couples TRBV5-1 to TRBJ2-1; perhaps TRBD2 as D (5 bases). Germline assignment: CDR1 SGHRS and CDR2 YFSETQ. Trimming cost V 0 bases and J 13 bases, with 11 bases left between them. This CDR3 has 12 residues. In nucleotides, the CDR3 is TGCGCCAGCAGCTTGGAGAGGGTCGTACAGTTCTTC. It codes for CASSLERVVQFF.

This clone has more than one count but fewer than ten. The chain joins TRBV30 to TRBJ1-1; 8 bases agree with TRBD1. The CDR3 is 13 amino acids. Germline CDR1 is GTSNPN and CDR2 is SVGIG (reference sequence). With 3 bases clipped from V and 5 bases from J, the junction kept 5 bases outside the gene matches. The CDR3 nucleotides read TGTGCCTGGAGGGACAGGGTAGGGACTGAAGCTTTCTTT. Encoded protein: CAWRDRVGTEAFF.

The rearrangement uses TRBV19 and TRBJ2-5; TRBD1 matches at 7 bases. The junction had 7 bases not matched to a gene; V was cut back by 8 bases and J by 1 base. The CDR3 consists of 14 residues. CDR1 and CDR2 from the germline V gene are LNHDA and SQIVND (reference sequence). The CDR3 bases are TGTGCCAGTGGACAGGCAAATGTCCAAGAGACCCAGTACTTC. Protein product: CASGQANVQETQYF. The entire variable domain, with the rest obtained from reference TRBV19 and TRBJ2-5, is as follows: DGGITQSPKYLFRKEGQNVTLSCEQNLNHDAMYWYRQDPGQGLRLIYYSQIVNDFQKGDIAEGYSVSREKKESFPLTVTSAQKNPTAFYLCASGQANVQETQYFGPGTRLLVL.

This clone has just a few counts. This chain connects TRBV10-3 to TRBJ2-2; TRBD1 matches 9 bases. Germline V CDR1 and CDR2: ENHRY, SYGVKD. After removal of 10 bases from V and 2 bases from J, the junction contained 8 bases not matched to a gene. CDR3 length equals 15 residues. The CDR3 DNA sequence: TGTGCCACTTTACCGGGACAGGGTAACACCGGGGAGCTGTTTTTT. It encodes CATLPGQGNTGELFF.

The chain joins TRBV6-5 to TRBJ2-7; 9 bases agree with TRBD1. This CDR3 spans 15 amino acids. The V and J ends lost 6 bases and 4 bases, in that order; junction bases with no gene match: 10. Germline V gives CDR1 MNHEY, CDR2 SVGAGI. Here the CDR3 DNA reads TGTGCCAGCAGCTCGGGGACAGGGCTTGGTTACGAGCAGTACTTC. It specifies CASSSGTGLGYEQYF.

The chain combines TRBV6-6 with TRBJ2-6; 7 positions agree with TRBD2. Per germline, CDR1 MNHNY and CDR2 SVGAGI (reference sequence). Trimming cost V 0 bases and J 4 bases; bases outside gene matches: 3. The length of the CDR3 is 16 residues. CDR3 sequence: CASSYSGGGGANVLTF. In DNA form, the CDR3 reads TGTGCCAGCAGTTACTCTGGGGGAGGGGGGGCCAACGTCCTGACTTTC.